Detailed here is one TCR beta chain. Specified time point: week 3, after first cycle of checkpoint inhibitor. The CDR3 consists of 14 residues. Germline V CDR1 and CDR2: MNHEY, SVGAGI. V shed 6 bases, J shed 1 base, and the junction held 4 bases outside the gene matches. The source of the sample is a study of blood T cell dynamics during melanoma immunotherapy. Background on the study: Metastatic melanoma patients received first-line pembrolizumab or nivolumab plus ipilimumab.

Sequencing used immunoSEQ multiplex PCR; TCRdb keeps in-frame clones, though not all of them. The repertoire holds a few thousand clones, with 80% as singletons. V is TRBV6-5 and J is TRBJ2-3; 7 bases line up with TRBD2. The sample in question was blood, obtained from a patient treated with checkpoint blockade. This sequence originates from a human donor with melanoma. The CDR3 bases are TGTGCCAGCAGCAGCAGCGGGGGCACAGATACGCAGTATTTT. Protein: CASSSSGGTDTQYF.